The rows below give T cell receptor beta chains drawn from one sample of a study of T cells in Graves' hyperthyroidism and ophthalmopathy. TCRdb fed the multiplex PCR reads into MiXCR, producing one record per CDR3 protein. This sample has 360,000 or so distinct CDR3 sequences, with about 18% found just once. The sequencing input was blood. Source of these receptors: a woman under 30 with Graves' hyperthyroidism. Each CDR3 is given with its conserved first and last residue. The order of the fields is D gene, V gene, clone size, J gene, CDR3 protein, CDR3 DNA. A D gene is named only where the DNA matches it firmly. A clone size is listed for some rows: how often the clone was seen (once, few, many), or a class if it is expanded.

D: .; V: TRBV9; size: many; J: TRBJ1-1; CDR3: CASSPFSRGNTEAFF; DNA: TGTGCCAGCAGCCCCTTCTCGCGGGGGAACACTGAAGCTTTCTTT
D: .; V: TRBV12-3/TRBV12-4; size: .; J: TRBJ1-2; CDR3: CASSPRYGYTF; DNA: TGTGCCAGCAGCCCACGCTATGGCTACACCTTC
D: .; V: TRBV12-3/TRBV12-4; size: many; J: TRBJ2-7; CDR3: CASSPGVAGHEQYF; DNA: TGTGCCAGCAGTCCAGGGGTTGCGGGGCACGAGCAGTACTTC
D: .; V: TRBV30; size: many; J: TRBJ1-1; CDR3: CAWSVGMWTEAFF; DNA: TGTGCCTGGAGCGTCGGGATGTGGACTGAAGCTTTCTTT
D: .; V: TRBV4-1; size: .; J: TRBJ1-2; CDR3: CASSQGHGLNGYTF; DNA: TGCGCCAGCAGCCAAGGACATGGGTTGAATGGCTACACCTTC
D: .; V: TRBV5-1; size: many; J: TRBJ1-1; CDR3: CASSLRIQGTEAFF; DNA: TGCGCCAGCAGCTTGCGAATACAGGGCACTGAAGCTTTCTTT
D: .; V: TRBV28; size: many; J: TRBJ1-1; CDR3: CASSWTGRMNTEAFF; DNA: TGTGCCAGCAGTTGGACCGGCAGGATGAACACTGAAGCTTTCTTT
D: .; V: TRBV6-5; size: many; J: TRBJ1-2; CDR3: CASSYGIGDDYGYTF; DNA: TGTGCCAGCAGTTACGGAATAGGGGATGACTATGGCTACACCTTC
D: .; V: TRBV24-1; size: many; J: TRBJ2-5; CDR3: CATSLGPLETQYF; DNA: TGTGCCACCTCCTTAGGACCATTAGAGACCCAGTACTTC
D: .; V: TRBV12-3/TRBV12-4; size: many; J: TRBJ2-5; CDR3: CASSYMQGSETQYF; DNA: TGTGCCAGCAGTTACATGCAGGGAAGTGAGACCCAGTACTTC
D: .; V: TRBV12-3/TRBV12-4; size: many; J: TRBJ1-2; CDR3: CASRLKGPVSNGYTF; DNA: TGTGCCAGCAGACTAAAGGGACCGGTATCAAATGGCTACACCTTC
D: .; V: TRBV12-3/TRBV12-4; size: .; J: TRBJ1-5; CDR3: CASRWGRGVGEPQHF; DNA: TGTGCCAGCAGGTGGGGCAGGGGCGTGGGGGAGCCCCAGCATTTT
D: .; V: TRBV7-9; size: many; J: TRBJ1-1; CDR3: CASSLWLMNTEAFF; DNA: TGTGCCAGCAGCTTATGGCTAATGAACACTGAAGCTTTCTTT
D: TRBD2; V: TRBV5-1; size: many; J: TRBJ2-7; CDR3: CASSQLAGSTYEQYF; DNA: TGCGCCAGCAGCCAACTAGCGGGGAGCACCTACGAGCAGTACTTC
D: TRBD1; V: TRBV6-5; size: many; J: TRBJ1-1; CDR3: CASSYSTGAGNTEAFF; DNA: TGTGCCAGCAGTTACTCGACAGGGGCCGGGAACACTGAAGCTTTCTTT
D: TRBD1; V: TRBV4-1; size: .; J: TRBJ1-5; CDR3: CASSQDPTGVGPQHF; DNA: TGCGCCAGCAGCCAAGATCCGACAGGGGTTGGGCCCCAGCATTTT
D: .; V: TRBV24-1; size: many; J: TRBJ1-2; CDR3: CATSDSRDNYGYTF; DNA: TGTGCCACCAGTGATAGCAGAGATAACTATGGCTACACCTTC
D: .; V: TRBV7-8; size: many; J: TRBJ1-1; CDR3: CASSRQVGADTEAFF; DNA: TGTGCCAGCAGCCGCCAGGTGGGGGCTGACACTGAAGCTTTCTTT
D: .; V: TRBV7-9; size: many; J: TRBJ1-1; CDR3: CASSYTDNQEAFF; DNA: TGTGCCAGCAGCTACACCGACAACCAAGAAGCTTTCTTT
D: TRBD2; V: TRBV27; size: many; J: TRBJ2-5; CDR3: CASSLIASGGAQETQYF; DNA: TGTGCCAGCAGTTTAATTGCTAGCGGGGGGGCCCAAGAGACCCAGTACTTC
D: TRBD2; V: TRBV10-3; size: .; J: TRBJ2-5; CDR3: CAIGSGRKETQYF; DNA: TGTGCCATCGGCAGCGGGAGGAAAGAGACCCAGTACTTC
D: TRBD2; V: TRBV6-1; size: many; J: TRBJ2-7; CDR3: CASIRAGRYEQYF; DNA: TGTGCCAGCATCCGAGCGGGGAGGTACGAGCAGTACTTC
D: TRBD2; V: TRBV29-1; size: many; J: TRBJ2-7; CDR3: CSVAASGSSYEQYF; DNA: TGCAGCGTTGCGGCTAGCGGGAGCTCCTACGAGCAGTACTTC
D: .; V: TRBV30; size: many; J: TRBJ2-7; CDR3: CAWSVGPGYEQYF; DNA: TGTGCCTGGAGTGTAGGGCCGGGCTACGAGCAGTACTTC
D: TRBD1; V: TRBV11-1; size: many; J: TRBJ2-7; CDR3: CASSDYRGRNEQYF; DNA: TGTGCCAGCAGTGACTACAGGGGGCGGAACGAGCAGTACTTC
D: TRBD2; V: TRBV6-1; size: many; J: TRBJ2-7; CDR3: CASSTPSSGGYYEQYF; DNA: TGTGCCAGCAGTACGCCATCCAGCGGGGGTTACTACGAGCAGTACTTC
D: .; V: TRBV29-1; size: many; J: TRBJ1-1; CDR3: CSVVSVVDTEAFF; DNA: TGCAGCGTGGTTAGCGTCGTAGACACTGAAGCTTTCTTT
D: .; V: TRBV7-9; size: many; J: TRBJ1-1; CDR3: CASSLGPGGTEAFF; DNA: TGTGCCAGCAGCTTGGGGCCGGGGGGCACTGAAGCTTTCTTT
D: .; V: TRBV2; size: many; J: TRBJ2-7; CDR3: CASSREAPRYEQYF; DNA: TGTGCCAGCAGTAGGGAGGCCCCAAGGTACGAGCAGTACTTC
D: TRBD2; V: TRBV7-2; size: .; J: TRBJ2-2; CDR3: CASSLGTSATGELFF; DNA: TGTGCCAGCAGCTTAGGGACTAGCGCCACCGGGGAGCTGTTTTTT
D: .; V: TRBV5-1; size: many; J: TRBJ2-2; CDR3: CASSLAGFELFF; DNA: TGCGCCAGCAGCTTGGCAGGGTTCGAGCTGTTTTTT
D: .; V: TRBV18; size: many; J: TRBJ2-5; CDR3: CASSPPGPVRETQYF; DNA: TGTGCCAGCTCACCACCGGGCCCAGTTCGGGAGACCCAGTACTTC
D: .; V: TRBV2; size: many; J: TRBJ1-5; CDR3: CASSSAIKGNQPQHF; DNA: TGTGCCAGCAGTTCAGCCATAAAGGGCAATCAGCCCCAGCATTTT
D: TRBD1; V: TRBV12-3/TRBV12-4; size: many; J: TRBJ1-2; CDR3: CASSSRTGSVYGYTF; DNA: TGTGCCAGCAGTTCTAGGACAGGGTCGGTCTATGGCTACACCTTC
D: .; V: TRBV20-1; size: many; J: TRBJ1-1; CDR3: CSASPGPLSTEAFF; DNA: TGCAGTGCTAGTCCAGGGCCCCTGAGCACTGAAGCTTTCTTT
D: .; V: TRBV7-8; size: many; J: TRBJ2-5; CDR3: CASSTGLTRARETQYF; DNA: TGTGCCAGCAGCACAGGGCTTACTCGTGCCCGGGAGACCCAGTACTTC
D: .; V: TRBV6-1; size: .; J: TRBJ1-1; CDR3: CASSVHGTETEAFF; DNA: TGTGCCAGCAGTGTTCACGGGACTGAGACTGAAGCTTTCTTT
D: .; V: TRBV29-1; size: many; J: TRBJ1-1; CDR3: CSGRGATMNTEAFF; DNA: TGCAGCGGACGGGGGGCCACGATGAACACTGAAGCTTTCTTT
D: TRBD1; V: TRBV10-3; size: many; J: TRBJ1-5; CDR3: CAISESADRDNQPQHF; DNA: TGTGCCATCAGTGAGTCCGCAGACAGGGACAATCAGCCCCAGCATTTT
D: .; V: TRBV20-1; size: many; J: TRBJ2-7; CDR3: CSASTPTYEQYF; DNA: TGCAGTGCTAGTACCCCCACCTACGAGCAGTACTTC
D: TRBD1; V: TRBV6-5; size: many; J: TRBJ2-7; CDR3: CASSSTPRDRLPTEQYF; DNA: TGTGCCAGCAGTTCGACCCCTAGGGACAGATTGCCTACCGAGCAGTACTTC
D: .; V: TRBV19; size: .; J: TRBJ1-2; CDR3: CASTSRDAIEGYTF; DNA: TGTGCCAGTACTTCCAGGGACGCTATTGAAGGCTACACCTTC
D: .; V: TRBV24-1; size: many; J: TRBJ1-3; CDR3: CATSDPTVDSGNTIYF; DNA: TGTGCCACCAGTGATCCGACAGTAGACTCTGGAAACACCATATATTTT
D: TRBD1; V: TRBV12-3/TRBV12-4; size: many; J: TRBJ1-1; CDR3: CASSSTGFVANTEAFF; DNA: TGTGCCAGCAGTTCGACAGGGTTCGTGGCGAACACTGAAGCTTTCTTT
D: TRBD1; V: TRBV20-1; size: .; J: TRBJ2-7; CDR3: CSAKSTGDQGEQYF; DNA: TGCAGTGCTAAATCCACAGGGGACCAGGGGGAGCAGTACTTC
D: TRBD1; V: TRBV24-1; size: many; J: TRBJ1-2; CDR3: CATSDQPQGADGYTF; DNA: TGTGCCACCAGTGATCAACCACAGGGGGCCGATGGCTACACCTTC
D: .; V: TRBV7-2; size: .; J: TRBJ2-5; CDR3: CASRLGGAGETQYF; DNA: TGTGCCAGCAGGCTCGGAGGGGCCGGTGAGACCCAGTACTTC
D: TRBD2; V: TRBV19; size: .; J: TRBJ2-7; CDR3: CASRPSGAYEQYF; DNA: TGTGCCAGTAGACCTAGCGGGGCCTACGAGCAGTACTTC
D: TRBD1; V: TRBV28; size: many; J: TRBJ2-7; CDR3: CASSLPGQGVAYEQYF; DNA: TGTGCCAGCAGTTTACCCGGACAGGGAGTGGCCTACGAGCAGTACTTC
D: TRBD1; V: TRBV28; size: many; J: TRBJ2-7; CDR3: CASSRTGGLRSSGEPYEQYF; DNA: TGTGCCAGCAGTCGGACAGGGGGTCTGAGGTCAAGCGGGGAACCCTACGAGCAGTACTTC
D: .; V: TRBV7-8; size: many; J: TRBJ2-5; CDR3: CASSLDEGVVETQYF; DNA: TGTGCCAGCAGCTTAGATGAGGGGGTGGTGGAGACCCAGTACTTC
D: .; V: TRBV11-2; size: few; J: TRBJ2-7; CDR3: CASSLGRLTVEQYF; DNA: TGTGCCAGCAGCTTGGGCAGACTTACCGTGGAGCAGTACTTC